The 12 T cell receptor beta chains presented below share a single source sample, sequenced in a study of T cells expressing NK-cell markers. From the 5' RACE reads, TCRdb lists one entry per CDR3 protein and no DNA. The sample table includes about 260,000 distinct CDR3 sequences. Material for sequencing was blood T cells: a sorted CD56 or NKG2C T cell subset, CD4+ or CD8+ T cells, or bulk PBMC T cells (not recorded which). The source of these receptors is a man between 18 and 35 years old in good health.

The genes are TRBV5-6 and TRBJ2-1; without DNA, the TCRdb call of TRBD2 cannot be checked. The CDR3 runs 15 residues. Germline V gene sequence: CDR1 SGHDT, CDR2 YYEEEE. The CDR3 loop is CASSLWASTYNEQFF. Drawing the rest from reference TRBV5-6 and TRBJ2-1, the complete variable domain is DAGVTQSPTHLIKTRGQQVTLRCSPKSGHDTVSWYQQALGQGPQFIFQYYEEEERQRGNFPDRFSGHQFPNYSSELNVNALLLGDSALYLCASSLWASTYNEQFFGPGTRLTVL.

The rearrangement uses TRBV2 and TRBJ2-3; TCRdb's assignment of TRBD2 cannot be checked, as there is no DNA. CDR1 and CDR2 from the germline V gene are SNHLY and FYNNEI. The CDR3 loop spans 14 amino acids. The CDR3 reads CASSETAGGVTQYF. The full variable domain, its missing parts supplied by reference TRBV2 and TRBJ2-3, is EPEVTQTPSHQVTQMGQEVILRCVPISNHLYFYWYRQILGQKVEFLVSFYNNEISEKSEIFDDQFSVERPDGSNFTLKIRSTKLEDSAMYFCASSETAGGVTQYFGPGTRLTVL.

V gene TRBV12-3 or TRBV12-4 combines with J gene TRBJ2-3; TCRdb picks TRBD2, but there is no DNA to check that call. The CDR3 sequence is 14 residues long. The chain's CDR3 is CASSSASFADTQYF.

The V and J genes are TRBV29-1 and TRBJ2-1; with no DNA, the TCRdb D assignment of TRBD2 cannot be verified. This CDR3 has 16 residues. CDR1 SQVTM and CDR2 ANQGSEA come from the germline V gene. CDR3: CSVPRAGGPTYNEQFF.

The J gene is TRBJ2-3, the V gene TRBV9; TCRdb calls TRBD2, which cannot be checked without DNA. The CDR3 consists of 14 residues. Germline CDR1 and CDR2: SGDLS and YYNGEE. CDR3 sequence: CASSVRGNTDTQYF.

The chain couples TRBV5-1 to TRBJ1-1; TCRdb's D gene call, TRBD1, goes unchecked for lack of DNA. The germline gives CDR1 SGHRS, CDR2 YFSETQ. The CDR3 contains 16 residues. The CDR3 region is CASSLAVQGSGTEAFF.

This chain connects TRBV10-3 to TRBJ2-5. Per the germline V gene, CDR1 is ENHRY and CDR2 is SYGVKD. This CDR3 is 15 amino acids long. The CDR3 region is CAIQKNPASGETQYF.

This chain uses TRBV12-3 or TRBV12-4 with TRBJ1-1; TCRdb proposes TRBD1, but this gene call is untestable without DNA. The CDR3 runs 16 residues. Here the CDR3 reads CASSFSIGGPDTEAFF.

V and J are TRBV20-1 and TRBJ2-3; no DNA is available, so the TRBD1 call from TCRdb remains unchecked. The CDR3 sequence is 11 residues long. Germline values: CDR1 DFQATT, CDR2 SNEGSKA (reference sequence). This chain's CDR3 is CGGWSPDTQYF.

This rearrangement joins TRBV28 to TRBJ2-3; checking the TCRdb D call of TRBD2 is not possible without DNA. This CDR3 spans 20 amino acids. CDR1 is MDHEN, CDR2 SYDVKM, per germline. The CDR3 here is CASSSRSRLAGGIGTDTQYF.

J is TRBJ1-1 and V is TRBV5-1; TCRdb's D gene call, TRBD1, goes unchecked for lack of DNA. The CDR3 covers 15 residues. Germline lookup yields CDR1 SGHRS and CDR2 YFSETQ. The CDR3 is CATGTGVGVGTEAFF.

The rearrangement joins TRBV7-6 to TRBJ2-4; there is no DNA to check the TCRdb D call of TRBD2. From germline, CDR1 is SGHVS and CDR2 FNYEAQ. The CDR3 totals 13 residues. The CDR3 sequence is CASSQEGSNIQYF.